The 5 T cell receptor beta chains in this list originate from one sample, sequenced in a study of T cell repertoires in cytomegalovirus infection. TCRdb ran MiXCR on the reads and lists one entry per CDR3 protein. The table lists about 180,000 distinct CDR3 sequences, 13% to 15% of them singletons. The sequencing sample was made of PBMCs. These receptor sequences come from a human donor in good health (CMV status not recorded). Some clones in this sample may be carry-over from other donors' samples.

The chain is built from TRBV19 and TRBJ2-1; unclear D gene. Germline values: CDR1 LNHDA, CDR2 SQIVND (reference sequence). Trimming shortened V by 5 bases and J by 5 bases, and 10 bases separated the two germline ends. The CDR3 loop spans 13 amino acids. Written as DNA, the CDR3 is TGTGCCAGTAGTCTTCTTTTGAACAATGAGCAGTTCTTC. It specifies CASSLLLNNEQFF.

Many counts were recorded for this clonotype. V and J are TRBV6-2 or TRBV6-3 and TRBJ2-2, with 11 nucleotides matching TRBD1. CDR1 and CDR2 from the germline V gene are MNHEY and SVGEGT. Trimming took 7 bases from V and 0 from J; bases not matched to a gene: 7. This CDR3 spans 17 amino acids. CDR3 nucleotides: TGTGCCAGCACACCGAAGGGACAGGGGGCGAACACCGGGGAGCTGTTTTTT. Amino acid sequence: CASTPKGQGANTGELFF.

This clonotype appeared a few times. The genes are TRBV3-1 and TRBJ2-3, with D unresolved. This CDR3 is 14 amino acids long. CDR1 is LGHDT and CDR2 is YNNKEL in the germline V gene (reference sequence). Trimming took 3 bases from V and 3 from J, leaving 10 bases between them. The CDR3 nucleotides are TGTGCCAGCAGCCAGCCAGGATCGACAGATACGCAGTATTTT. Translated, it gives CASSQPGSTDTQYF.

This clonotype has just a few counts. The chain links TRBV29-1 to TRBJ2-7, with D possibly TRBD1 on 7 matching bases. This CDR3 region has 14 residues. Germline CDR1 is SQVTM and CDR2 is ANQGSEA. The V and J ends lost 5 bases and 0 bases respectively, with 14 bases between them. CDR3: CSVRTGGNSYEQYF. For the CDR3, the DNA is TGCAGCGTTCGGACAGGCGGGAACTCCTACGAGCAGTACTTC.

This chain connects TRBV14 to TRBJ2-1, with 8 bases matching TRBD2. This CDR3 is built from 14 residues. V dropped 8 bases and J dropped 6; count of bases not matched to a gene: 9. CDR1 is SGHDN and CDR2 is FVKESK in the germline V gene. The CDR3 loop is CASSALAGGNEQFF. The CDR3 DNA follows: TGTGCCAGCTCGGCTCTAGCGGGCGGCAATGAGCAGTTCTTC.